Detailed here is one T cell receptor (beta chain). Its antigen is still unknown. Between the trimmed V and J ends, which lost 3 bases and 9 bases, there was a span of 12 bases. This CDR3 has 14 amino acids. Germline V gene lookup returns CDR1 SGHAT and CDR2 FQNNGV. This specimen comes from a study of beta chain features in type 1 diabetes. On the study more broadly: Sorted cells, roughly 98,000,000 in number, were examined across all samples.

Investigators reverse transcribed all isolated RNA, so they sequenced expressed TCRB transcripts. TCRdb's table, derived via immunoSEQ multiplex PCR, lists solely in-frame clones and lacks some. The repertoire holds about 280,000 clones, with 15% as singletons. The study, taken as a whole, reports: Equally in patients and controls, PCR might preferentially amplify shorter templates. A moderate, significant TCRB CDR3 shortening appeared in type 1 diabetes across four CD4+ subsets.

Sequenced material: naive CD4+ T cells from blood. The chain carries TRBV11-2 and TRBJ1-6; D is perhaps TRBD1 (5 bases). The clonotype comes from a man aged 18 to 29 with type 1 diabetes. CDR3 DNA sequence: TGTGCCAGCAGCTTCAGGCAGGGCAGTTCACCCCTCCACTTT. It encodes CASSFRQGSSPLHF. The full variable domain, its missing parts supplied by reference TRBV11-2 and TRBJ1-6, is EAGVAQSPRYKIIEKRQSVAFWCNPISGHATLYWYQQILGQGPKLLIQFQNNGVVDDSQLPKDRFSAERLKGVDSTLKIQPAKLEDSAVYLCASSFRQGSSPLHFGNGTRLTVT.